A selection of T cell receptor beta chains follows, all from one sample in a study of PD-L1 blockade in urothelial cancer. The repertoire was sequenced with immunoSEQ multiplex PCR; TCRdb's copy has only in-frame clones and lacks some. The sample yields some 100,000 clones, 91% seen once. Sequencing was performed on PBMCs, taken around atezolizumab (anti-PD-L1) treatment. Source of these receptors: a woman aged 80 or over with urothelial cancer. Both conserved end residues are part of each CDR3. The order of the fields is J gene, D gene, clone size, V gene, CDR3 DNA, CDR3 protein. D genes are given only for firm matches. Part of the rows lack a size; the others show once, few, many or a class for expanded clones.

TRBJ2-5,NA,NA,TRBV5-6,TGTGCCAGCAGCTTCTGGACACCCGGGCGAGAGACCCAGTACTTC,CASSFWTPGRETQYF
TRBJ1-5,TRBD1,NA,TRBV28,TGTGCCAGCAGTTTTTCGGGTCGGACAGGCACGGGGGCCCAGCATTTT,CASSFSGRTGTGAQHF
TRBJ2-5,NA,NA,TRBV7-3,TGTGCCAGCAGCTTAATCGGCGGGACCCCCAGAGTGGAGACCCAGTACTTC,CASSLIGGTPRVETQYF
TRBJ2-1,TRBD2,NA,TRBV19,TGTGCCAGTAGTATAGATAAGGGACTAGCGGGAGTCTACAATGAGCAGTTCTTC,CASSIDKGLAGVYNEQFF
TRBJ2-7,TRBD1,NA,TRBV2,TGTGCCAGCAGTGAAGGGACAGGCTCCTACGAGCAGTACTTC,CASSEGTGSYEQYF
TRBJ1-2,TRBD1,NA,TRBV4-2,TGTGCCAGCAGCCAGTCACTTACAGGGGGAGAGGGCTACACCTTC,CASSQSLTGGEGYTF
TRBJ1-2,TRBD1,NA,TRBV28,TGTGCCAGCAGTCTCCTCTACGACAGGGGTCGAGGCTACACCTTC,CASSLLYDRGRGYTF
TRBJ2-5,NA,few,TRBV5-5,TGTGCCAGCAGCTTCTCGGGGGGCTTACAAGAGACCCAGTACTTC,CASSFSGGLQETQYF
TRBJ1-4,NA,NA,TRBV5-6,TGTGCCAGCAGCCCAGGTTTAAGGACTAATGAAAAACTGTTTTTT,CASSPGLRTNEKLFF
TRBJ2-7,TRBD1,NA,TRBV27,TGTGCCAGCAGTTCCCTTAAGGGGCGGGACAGGGGAGACTACGAGCAGTACTTC,CASSSLKGRDRGDYEQYF
TRBJ2-1,TRBD2,NA,TRBV4-2,TGTGCCAGCAGCCAAGATCTTGCTAGCGGGAGCCCCTACAATGAGCAGTTCTTC,CASSQDLASGSPYNEQFF
TRBJ1-1,NA,NA,TRBV19,TGTGCATCCAGTACCACCGGGGGCACTGAAGCTTTCTTT,CASSTTGGTEAFF
TRBJ2-2,NA,NA,TRBV5-1,TGCGCCAGCAGAGGGGATAACGCCGGGGAGCTGTTTTTT,CASRGDNAGELFF
TRBJ2-2,TRBD2,NA,TRBV27,TGTGCCAGCGTGGGACTAGCGGGACCTGCCGGGGAGCTGTTTTTT,CASVGLAGPAGELFF
TRBJ2-1,NA,NA,TRBV30,TGTGCCTGGGGACCGGGAGTGCGCTACAATGAGCAGTTCTTC,CAWGPGVRYNEQFF
TRBJ1-4,NA,once,TRBV28,TGTGCCAGCTTTTCCGCGCCGGGACAAGGTTACGAAAAACTGTTTTTT,CASFSAPGQGYEKLFF
TRBJ2-7,TRBD1,NA,TRBV6-4,TGTGCCAGCAGTCCTCAACAGGGGGGCGAGCAGTACTTC,CASSPQQGGEQYF
TRBJ2-2,TRBD2,NA,TRBV7-3,TGTGCCAGCAGCTCCTTCGTCTTACCTTTAGGGGCGGGAGACACCGGGGAGCTGTTTTTT,CASSSFVLPLGAGDTGELFF
TRBJ2-7,NA,once,TRBV29-1,TGCAGCGTTGGGGCACTGTACGAGCAGTACTTC,CSVGALYEQYF